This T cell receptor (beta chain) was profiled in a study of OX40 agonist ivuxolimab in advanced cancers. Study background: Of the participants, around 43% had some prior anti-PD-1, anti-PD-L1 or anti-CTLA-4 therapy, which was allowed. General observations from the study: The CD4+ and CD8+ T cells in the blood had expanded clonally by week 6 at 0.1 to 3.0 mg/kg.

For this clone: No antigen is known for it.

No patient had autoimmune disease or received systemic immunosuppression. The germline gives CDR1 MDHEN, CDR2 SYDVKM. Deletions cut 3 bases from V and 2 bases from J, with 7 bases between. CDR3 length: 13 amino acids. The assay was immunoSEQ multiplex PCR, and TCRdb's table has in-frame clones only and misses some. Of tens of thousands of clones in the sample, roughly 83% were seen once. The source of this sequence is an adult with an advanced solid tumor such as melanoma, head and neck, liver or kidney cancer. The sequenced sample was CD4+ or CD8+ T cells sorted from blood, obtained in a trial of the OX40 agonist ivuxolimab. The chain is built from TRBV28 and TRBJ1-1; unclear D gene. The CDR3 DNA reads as TGTGCCAGCAGTTTTGGCCGTAACACTGAAGCTTTCTTT. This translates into CASSFGRNTEAFF.